This TCR beta chain appears in the sequencing data of a study of blood T cell repertoires in COVID-19 (dated by TCRdb to between 2020 and 2021). About the full investigation: The collaborator samples originated in the United States, Italy and Spain and spanned the acute and convalescent phases of COVID-19. The material from the prospective study consisted of cDNA or gDNA derived from T cells, B-cell-depleted T cells, or PBMCs. The dataset comprised deeply sampled blood TCRbeta repertoires from subjects exposed to, actively infected with, or recovered from COVID-19. The repertoires were made available in a free public database intended to serve as a resource for research on the immune response to SARS-CoV-2. The samples were drawn from the first 160 participants of the ongoing ImmuneRACE study and from roughly 1,300 subjects provided by 6 global collaborators. Nearly every sample came with metadata listing a de-identified subject ID, COVID-19 status, age in years and sex. Where HLA class I and class II types were available, the types were taken from metadata supplied by the sample provider, not from assay-based typing.

Overall study outcomes, separate from this receptor: The amount of clinical and demographic metadata varied by source and participant and was provided uncurated.

Collaborating institutions collected whole blood in K2EDTA tubes following their own protocols. For TCRbeta analysis, collaborators shipped samples as frozen whole blood, isolated PBMCs, or DNA extracted from either of those sample types. TCRbeta CDR3 regions were amplified from genomic DNA using the immunoSEQ Assay, a bias-controlled multiplex PCR. Per the original workflow: The number of nucleated cells in each sample was estimated from the amplification of reference gene primers within the assay. Sequence reads were collapsed and filtered to measure the absolute abundance of every unique TCRbeta CDR3 rearrangement. For each sample, productive Simpson clonality was calculated as the square root of Simpson's diversity index over productive rearrangements. TCRdb took this table from immuneACCESS and kept in-frame rearrangements with V and J called. Such tables lack part of the clones; where checked against another copy, unresolved V genes explain under half of the gap, and the rest is unexplained. The V and J calls and clone size were taken over from that table, and D and trimming were inferred from the DNA. A total of roughly 68,000 clones appear in this sample, approximately 90% of them only once. 6% to 8% of the sample belongs to the ten largest clones.

From the germline V gene, CDR1 is SGHVS and CDR2 is FNYEAQ. From cysteine to phenylalanine, the CDR3 is 16 amino acids long. The sequence is cut down to CDR3 DNA, 48 bases in frame from base 1. Trimming leaves V shorter by 4 bases and J shorter by 2 bases, with the junction holding 5 bases beyond the gene matches. As concerns this clone: The specificity of this receptor is unknown. Nothing much larger sits one base from this clone, and base qualities are not available.

This receptor was identified in a woman over 75 with active COVID-19. Sequencing input: peripheral blood. This chain joins TRBV7-6 to TRBJ1-6, with 7 junctional bases fitting TRBD1. The CDR3 in this case is CASSSSTGTYNSPLHF. The DNA sequence is TGTGCCAGCAGCTCTTCGACAGGGACCTATAATTCACCCCTCCACTTT. The full variable domain, completed from the reference TRBV7-6 and TRBJ1-6 proteins outside the CDR3, reads GAGVSQSPRYKVTKRGQDVALRCDPISGHVSLYWYRQALGQGPEFLTYFNYEAQQDKSGLPNDRFSAERPEGSISTLTIQRTEQRDSAMYRCASSSSTGTYNSPLHFGNGTRLTVT.